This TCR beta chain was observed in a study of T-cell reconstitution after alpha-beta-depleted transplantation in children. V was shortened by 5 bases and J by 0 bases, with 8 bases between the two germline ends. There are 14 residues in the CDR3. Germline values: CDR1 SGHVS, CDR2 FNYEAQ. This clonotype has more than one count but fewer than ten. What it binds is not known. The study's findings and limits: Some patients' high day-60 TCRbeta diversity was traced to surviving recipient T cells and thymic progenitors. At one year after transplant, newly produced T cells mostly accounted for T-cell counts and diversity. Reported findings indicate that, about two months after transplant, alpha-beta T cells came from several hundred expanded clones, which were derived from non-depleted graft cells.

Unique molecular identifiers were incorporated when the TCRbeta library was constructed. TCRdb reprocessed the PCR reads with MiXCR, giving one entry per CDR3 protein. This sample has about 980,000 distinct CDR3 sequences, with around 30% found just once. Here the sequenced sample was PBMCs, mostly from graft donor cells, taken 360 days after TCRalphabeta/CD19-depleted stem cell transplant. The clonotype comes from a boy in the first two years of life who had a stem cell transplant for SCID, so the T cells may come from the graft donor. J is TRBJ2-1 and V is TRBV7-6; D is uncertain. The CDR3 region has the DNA TGTGCCAGCAGCCTCCTAACCTCCTACAATGAGCAGTTCTTC. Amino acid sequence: CASSLLTSYNEQFF. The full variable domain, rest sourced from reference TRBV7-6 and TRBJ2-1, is GAGVSQSPRYKVTKRGQDVALRCDPISGHVSLYWYRQALGQGPEFLTYFNYEAQQDKSGLPNDRFSAERPEGSISTLTIQRTEQRDSAMYRCASSLLTSYNEQFFGPGTRLTVL.